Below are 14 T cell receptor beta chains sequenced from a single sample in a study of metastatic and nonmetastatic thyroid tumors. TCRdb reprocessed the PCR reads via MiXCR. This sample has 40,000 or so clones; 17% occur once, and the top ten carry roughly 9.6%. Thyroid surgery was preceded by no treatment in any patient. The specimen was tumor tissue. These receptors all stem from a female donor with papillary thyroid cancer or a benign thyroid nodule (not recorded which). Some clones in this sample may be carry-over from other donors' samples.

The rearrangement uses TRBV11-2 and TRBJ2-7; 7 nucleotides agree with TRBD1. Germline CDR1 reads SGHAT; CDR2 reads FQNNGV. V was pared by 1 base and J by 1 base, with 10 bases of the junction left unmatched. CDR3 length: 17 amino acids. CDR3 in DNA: TGTGCCAGCAGCTTAGGGATACCGGGACAGCCTTCCTACGAGCAGTACTTC. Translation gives CASSLGIPGQPSYEQYF. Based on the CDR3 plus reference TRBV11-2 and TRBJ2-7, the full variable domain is EAGVAQSPRYKIIEKRQSVAFWCNPISGHATLYWYQQILGQGPKLLIQFQNNGVVDDSQLPKDRFSAERLKGVDSTLKIQPAKLEDSAVYLCASSLGIPGQPSYEQYFGPGTRLTVT.

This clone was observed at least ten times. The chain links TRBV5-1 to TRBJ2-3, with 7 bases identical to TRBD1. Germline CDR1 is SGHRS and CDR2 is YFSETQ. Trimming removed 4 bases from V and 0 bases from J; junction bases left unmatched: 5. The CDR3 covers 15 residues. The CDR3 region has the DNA TGCGCCAGCAGCCCAGGGGGACACAGCACAGATACGCAGTATTTT. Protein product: CASSPGGHSTDTQYF.

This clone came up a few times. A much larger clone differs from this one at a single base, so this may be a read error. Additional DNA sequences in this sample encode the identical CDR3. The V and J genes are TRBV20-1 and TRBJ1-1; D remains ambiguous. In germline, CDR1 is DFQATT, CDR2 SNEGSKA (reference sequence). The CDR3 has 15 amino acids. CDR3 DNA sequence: TGCAGTGCTAGAGCCTTAGACAATCGCCGTGCTGAAGCCTTCTTT. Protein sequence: CSARALDNRRAEAFF.

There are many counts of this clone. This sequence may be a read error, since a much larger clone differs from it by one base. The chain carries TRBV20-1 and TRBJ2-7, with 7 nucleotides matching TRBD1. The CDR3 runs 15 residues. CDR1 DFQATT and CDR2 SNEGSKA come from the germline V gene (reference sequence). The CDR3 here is CSARESDRRTYGQYF. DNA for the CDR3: TGCAGTGCTAGAGAATCGGACAGGAGGACCTACGGGCAGTACTTC.

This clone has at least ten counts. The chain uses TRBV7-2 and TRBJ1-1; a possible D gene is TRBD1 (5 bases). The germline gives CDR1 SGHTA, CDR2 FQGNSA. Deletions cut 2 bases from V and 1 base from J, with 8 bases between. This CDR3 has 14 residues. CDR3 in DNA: TGTGCCAGCAGCTTACACGGGGGGAACACTGAAGCTTTCTTT. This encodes CASSLHGGNTEAFF.

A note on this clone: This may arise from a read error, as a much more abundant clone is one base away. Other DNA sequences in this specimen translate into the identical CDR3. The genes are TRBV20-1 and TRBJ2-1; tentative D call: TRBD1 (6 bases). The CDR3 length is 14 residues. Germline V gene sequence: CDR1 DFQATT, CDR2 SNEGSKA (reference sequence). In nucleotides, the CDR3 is TGCAGTGCTGGACAGCTAGCTTATAGGAGTGAGCAGCTCTTC. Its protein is CSAGQLAYRSEQLF.

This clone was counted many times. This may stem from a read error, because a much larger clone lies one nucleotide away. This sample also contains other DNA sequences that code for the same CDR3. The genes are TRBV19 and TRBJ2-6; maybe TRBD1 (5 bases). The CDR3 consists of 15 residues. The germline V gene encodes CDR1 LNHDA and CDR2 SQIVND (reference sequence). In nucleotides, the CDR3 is TGTGCCAGTAGTATCCGAGGCTCTGGGGCCAACGTCCTGACCTTC. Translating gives CASSIRGSGANVLTF.

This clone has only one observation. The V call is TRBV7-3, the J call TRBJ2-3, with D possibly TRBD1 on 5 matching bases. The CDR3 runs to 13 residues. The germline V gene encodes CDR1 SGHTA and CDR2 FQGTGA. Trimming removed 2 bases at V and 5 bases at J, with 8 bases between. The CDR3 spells CASSLPGKDTQYF. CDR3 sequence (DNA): TGTGCCAGCAGCTTACCAGGGAAAGATACGCAGTATTTT. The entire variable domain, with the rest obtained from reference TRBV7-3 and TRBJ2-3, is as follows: GAGVSQTPSNKVTEKGKYVELRCDPISGHTALYWYRQSLGQGPEFLIYFQGTGAADDSGLPNDRFFAVRPEGSVSTLKIQRTERGDSAVYLCASSLPGKDTQYFGPGTRLTVL.

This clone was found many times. The CDR3 here is CASSLRSNGYTF. The CDR3 DNA reads as TGTGCCAGCAGTTTGAGAAGCAATGGCTACACCTTC. This sequence joins TRBV12-3 or TRBV12-4 and TRBJ1-2, with unresolved D. Trimming left V 3 bases short and J 6 bases short, with 8 bases between. The CDR3 has 12 residues.

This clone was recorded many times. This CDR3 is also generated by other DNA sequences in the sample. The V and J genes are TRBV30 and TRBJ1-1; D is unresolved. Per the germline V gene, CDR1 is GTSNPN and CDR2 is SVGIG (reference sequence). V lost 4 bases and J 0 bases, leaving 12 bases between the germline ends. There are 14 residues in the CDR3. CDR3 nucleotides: TGTGCCTGGAATCCTTCTGGGGTGAACACTGAAGCTTTCTTT. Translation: CAWNPSGVNTEAFF.

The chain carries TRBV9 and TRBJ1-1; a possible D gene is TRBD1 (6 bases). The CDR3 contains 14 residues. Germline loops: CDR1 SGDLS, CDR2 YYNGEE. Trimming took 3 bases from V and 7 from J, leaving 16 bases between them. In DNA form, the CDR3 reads TGTGCCAGCAGCGCACGGGACATTGAGAGTGAAGCTTTCTTT. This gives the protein CASSARDIESEAFF.

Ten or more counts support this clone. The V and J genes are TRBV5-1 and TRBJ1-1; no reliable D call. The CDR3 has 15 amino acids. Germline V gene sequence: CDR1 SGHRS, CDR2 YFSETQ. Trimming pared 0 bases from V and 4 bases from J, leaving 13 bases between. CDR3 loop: CASSLDAVRSTEAFF. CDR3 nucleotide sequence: TGCGCCAGCAGCTTGGATGCGGTAAGGAGCACTGAAGCTTTCTTT.

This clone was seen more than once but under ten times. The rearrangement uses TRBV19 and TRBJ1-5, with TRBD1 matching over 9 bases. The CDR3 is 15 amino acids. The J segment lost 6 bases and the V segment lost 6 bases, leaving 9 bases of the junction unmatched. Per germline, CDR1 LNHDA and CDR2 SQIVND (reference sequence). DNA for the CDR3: TGTGCCAGTAGCCAGACAGGGGGTATGTGTCAGCCCCAGCATTTT. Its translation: CASSQTGGMCQPQHF. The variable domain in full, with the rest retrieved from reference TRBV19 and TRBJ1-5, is DGGITQSPKYLFRKEGQNVTLSCEQNLNHDAMYWYRQDPGQGLRLIYYSQIVNDFQKGDIAEGYSVSREKKESFPLTVTSAQKNPTAFYLCASSQTGGMCQPQHFGDGTRLSIL.

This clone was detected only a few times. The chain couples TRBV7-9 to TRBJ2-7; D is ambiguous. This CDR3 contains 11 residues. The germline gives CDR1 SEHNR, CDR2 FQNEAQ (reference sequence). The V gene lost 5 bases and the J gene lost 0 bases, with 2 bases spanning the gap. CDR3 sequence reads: CASSDSYEQYF. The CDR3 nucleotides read TGTGCCAGCAGCGACTCCTACGAGCAGTACTTC. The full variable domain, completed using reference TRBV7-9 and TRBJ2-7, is DTGVSQNPRHKITKRGQNVTFRCDPISEHNRLYWYRQTLGQGPEFLTYFQNEAQLEKSRLLSDRFSAERPKGSFSTLEIQRTEQGDSAMYLCASSDSYEQYFGPGTRLTVT.